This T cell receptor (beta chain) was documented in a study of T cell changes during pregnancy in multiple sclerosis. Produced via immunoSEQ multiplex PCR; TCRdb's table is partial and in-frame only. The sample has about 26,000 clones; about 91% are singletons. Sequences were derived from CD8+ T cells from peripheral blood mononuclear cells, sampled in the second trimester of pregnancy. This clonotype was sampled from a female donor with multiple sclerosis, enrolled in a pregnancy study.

The DNA for the CDR3 is TGTGCCAGCAGTGGGGGTATAGGGACAGGGGGTAGCGAGCAGTACTTC. Its translation is CASSGGIGTGGSEQYF. The genes are TRBV27 and TRBJ2-7, with 11 bases aligning to TRBD1. CDR3 size: 16 residues. Looked up from germline, CDR1 is MNHEY and CDR2 is SMNVEV (reference sequence). V dropped 5 bases and J dropped 6; count of bases not matched to a gene: 12.